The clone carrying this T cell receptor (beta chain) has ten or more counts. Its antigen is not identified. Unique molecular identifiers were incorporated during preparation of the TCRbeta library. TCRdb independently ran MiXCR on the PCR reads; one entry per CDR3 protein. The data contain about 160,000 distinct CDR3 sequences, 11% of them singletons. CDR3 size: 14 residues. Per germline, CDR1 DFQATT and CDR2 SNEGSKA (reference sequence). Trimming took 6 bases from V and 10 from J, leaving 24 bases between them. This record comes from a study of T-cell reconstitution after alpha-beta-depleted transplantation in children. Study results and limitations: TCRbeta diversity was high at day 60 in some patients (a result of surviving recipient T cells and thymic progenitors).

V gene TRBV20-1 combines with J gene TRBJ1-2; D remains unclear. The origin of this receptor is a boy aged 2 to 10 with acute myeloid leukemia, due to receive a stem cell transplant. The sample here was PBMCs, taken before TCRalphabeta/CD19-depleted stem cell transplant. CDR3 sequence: CSAHPALGFYDYTF. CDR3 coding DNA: TGCAGTGCCCACCCGGCTCTAGGGTTCTACGACTACACCTTC.